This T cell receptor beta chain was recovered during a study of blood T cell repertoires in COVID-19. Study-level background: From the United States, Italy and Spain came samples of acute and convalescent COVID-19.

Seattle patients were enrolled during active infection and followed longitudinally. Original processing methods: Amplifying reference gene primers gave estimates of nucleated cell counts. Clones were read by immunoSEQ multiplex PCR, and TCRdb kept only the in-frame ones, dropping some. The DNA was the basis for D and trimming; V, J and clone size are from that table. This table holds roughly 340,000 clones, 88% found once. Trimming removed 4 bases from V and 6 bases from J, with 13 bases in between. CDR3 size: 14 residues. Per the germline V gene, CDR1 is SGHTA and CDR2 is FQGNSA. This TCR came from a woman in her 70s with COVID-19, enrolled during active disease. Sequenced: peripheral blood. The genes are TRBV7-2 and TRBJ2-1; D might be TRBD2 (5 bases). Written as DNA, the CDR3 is TGTGCCAGCAGCTCCACCCGGGGTGTCAATGAGCAGTTCTTC. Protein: CASSSTRGVNEQFF.